This entry lists 2 T cell receptor beta chains sequenced from one sample in a study of T cell clonality in common variable immunodeficiency. The study, taken as a whole, reports: Reportedly, TCR beta sequences from common variable immunodeficiency showed fewer deletions and N-nucleotide insertions.

Using immunoSEQ multiplex PCR, the repertoire was profiled, and TCRdb retains in-frame clones only, with some absent. This sample comprises fewer than 25,000 clones, none seen once only. No antigens are known for them. The sample comprised peripheral blood mononuclear cells. The source is a human donor with common variable immunodeficiency.

Details on this clone: The CDR3 end falls 3 residues outside the read, so it is completed with the germline J gene. The chain is built from TRBV19 and TRBJ2-1; 7 positions match TRBD2. Trimming at V came to 6 bases and at J to 6 bases, leaving 11 bases not matched to a gene. The CDR3 has 15 amino acids. Per germline, CDR1 LNHDA and CDR2 SQIVND (reference sequence). CDR3 bases read: TGTGCCAGTAGACCTGGACTAGTGTCTGGCAATGAG. As protein: CASRPGLVSGNE. The whole CDR3 reads CASRPGLVSGNEQFF.

This clone was recorded a few times. Coverage ceases 3 residues before the CDR3 finishes, and the germline J gene fills in the end. V is TRBV18 and J is TRBJ1-4; a possible D gene is TRBD1 (5 bases). The CDR3 is 15 amino acids. Between the trimmed V and J ends, which lost 1 base and 6 bases, there was a span of 12 bases. CDR1 and CDR2 from the germline V gene are KGHSH and LQKENI. This CDR3 reads CASSPLTEGYEKLFF. The covered CDR3 bases are TGTGCCAGCTCACCACTAACGGAGGGGTATGAAAAA.